What follows is one T cell receptor beta chain and its context. This entry comes from a study of blood T cell repertoires in COVID-19. Study information: Acute-phase and convalescent COVID-19 samples originated in the United States, Italy and Spain. The analysed material was cDNA or gDNA that came from T cells, B-cell-depleted T cells, or PBMCs.

Per the authors' pipeline: Researchers report that nucleated cell counts were estimated from reference gene primer amplification. Here immunoSEQ multiplex PCR was the method, and the copy in TCRdb shows in-frame clones only, minus some. D and trimming come from the DNA, and the V and J calls and clone size come from that table. The table has about 31,000 clones, 75% to 90% seen once; the top ten hold about 16%. The CDR3 contains 12 residues. CDR1 and CDR2 (germline): GTSNPN, SVGIG (reference sequence). V dropped 5 bases and J dropped 2 bases, with 7 bases sitting between them. Sequencing was done on a sample of peripheral blood. This chain links TRBV30 with TRBJ1-5; D gene unclear. This clonotype was obtained from a man older than 75 with acute or convalescent COVID-19. The CDR3 region is CAWGRGNQPQHF. CDR3 sequence (DNA): TGTGCCTGGGGGCGCGGCAATCAGCCCCAGCATTTT.